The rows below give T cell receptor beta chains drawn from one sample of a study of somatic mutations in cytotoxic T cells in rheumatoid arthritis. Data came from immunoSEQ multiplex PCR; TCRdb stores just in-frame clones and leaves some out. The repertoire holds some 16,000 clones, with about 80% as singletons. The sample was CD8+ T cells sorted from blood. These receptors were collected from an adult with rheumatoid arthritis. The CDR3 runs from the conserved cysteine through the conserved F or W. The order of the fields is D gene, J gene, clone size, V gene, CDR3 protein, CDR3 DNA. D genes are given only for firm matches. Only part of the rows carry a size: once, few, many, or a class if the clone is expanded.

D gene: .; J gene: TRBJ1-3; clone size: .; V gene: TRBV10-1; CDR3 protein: CATSDRTSGNTIYF; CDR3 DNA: TGCGCCACCAGTGACAGGACCTCTGGAAACACCATATATTTT
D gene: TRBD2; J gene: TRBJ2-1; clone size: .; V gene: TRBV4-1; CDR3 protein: CASSQEPSHLGLGLSYNEQFF; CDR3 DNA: TGCGCCAGCAGCCAAGAGCCTAGTCATTTAGGACTAGGCCTATCTTACAATGAGCAGTTCTTC
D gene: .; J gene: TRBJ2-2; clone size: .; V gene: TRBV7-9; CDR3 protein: CASSLRGADTGELFF; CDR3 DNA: TGTGCCAGCAGCTTAAGGGGGGCGGACACCGGGGAGCTGTTTTTT
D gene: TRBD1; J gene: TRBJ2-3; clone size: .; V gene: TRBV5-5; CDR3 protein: CASNLFGTDTDTQYF; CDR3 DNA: TGTGCCAGCAACCTGTTCGGGACAGATACAGATACGCAGTATTTT
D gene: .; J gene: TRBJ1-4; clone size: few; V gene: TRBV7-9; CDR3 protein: CASSLAGEGNEKLFF; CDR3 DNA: TGTGCCAGCAGCTTAGCTGGGGAAGGTAATGAAAAACTGTTTTTT
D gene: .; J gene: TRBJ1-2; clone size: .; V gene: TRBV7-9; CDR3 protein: CASPRGEGYTF; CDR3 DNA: TGTGCCAGCCCGAGGGGGGAAGGCTACACCTTC
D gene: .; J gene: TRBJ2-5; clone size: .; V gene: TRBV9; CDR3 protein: CASSVAFNVQETQYF; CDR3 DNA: TGTGCCAGCAGCGTAGCTTTTAACGTCCAAGAGACCCAGTACTTC
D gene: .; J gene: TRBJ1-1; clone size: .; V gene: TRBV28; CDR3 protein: CASRLEGITEAFF; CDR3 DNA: TGTGCCAGCCGTTTGGAGGGTATCACTGAAGCTTTCTTT
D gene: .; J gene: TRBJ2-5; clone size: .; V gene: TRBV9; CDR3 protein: CASSSRRNREETQYF; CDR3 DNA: TGTGCCAGCAGCTCCAGAAGGAACCGGGAAGAGACCCAGTACTTC
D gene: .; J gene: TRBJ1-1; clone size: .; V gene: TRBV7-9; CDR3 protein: CASSLARAREIWDTEAFF; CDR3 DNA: TGTGCCAGCAGCTTAGCGAGGGCCAGGGAGATTTGGGACACTGAAGCTTTCTTT
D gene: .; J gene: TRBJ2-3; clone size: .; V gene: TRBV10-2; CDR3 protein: CASSEQVSTDTQYF; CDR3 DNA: TGCGCCAGCAGTGAGCAGGTTAGCACAGATACGCAGTATTTT
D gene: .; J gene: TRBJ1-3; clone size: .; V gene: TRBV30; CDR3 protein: CAWSESGNTIYF; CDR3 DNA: TGTGCCTGGAGTGAGTCTGGAAACACCATATATTTT
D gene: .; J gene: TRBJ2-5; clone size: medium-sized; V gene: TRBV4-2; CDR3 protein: CASSQDRGNQETQYF; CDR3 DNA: TGTGCCAGCAGCCAAGATAGGGGAAACCAAGAGACCCAGTACTTC
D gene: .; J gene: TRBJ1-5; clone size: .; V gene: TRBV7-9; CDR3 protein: CASSGLGGNQPQHF; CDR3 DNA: TGTGCCAGCAGCGGACTTGGAGGGAATCAGCCCCAGCATTTT
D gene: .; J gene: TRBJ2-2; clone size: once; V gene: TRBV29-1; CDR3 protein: CSVKNTTNTGELFF; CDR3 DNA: TGCAGCGTCAAGAATACAACGAACACCGGGGAGCTGTTTTTT
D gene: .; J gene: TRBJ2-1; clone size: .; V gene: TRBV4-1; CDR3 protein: CASSQDSPYGGGLYNEQFF; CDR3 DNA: TGCGCCAGCAGCCAAGATTCCCCCTATGGCGGGGGCCTCTACAATGAGCAGTTCTTC
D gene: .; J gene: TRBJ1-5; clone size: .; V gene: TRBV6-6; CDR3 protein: CASTRENGNQPQHF; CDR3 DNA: TGTGCCAGCACAAGGGAGAACGGCAATCAGCCCCAGCATTTT
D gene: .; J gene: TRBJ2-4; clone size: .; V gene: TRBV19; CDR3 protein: CASSIGASLAKNIQYF; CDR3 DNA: TGTGCCAGTAGTATAGGGGCGTCACTAGCCAAAAACATTCAGTACTTC
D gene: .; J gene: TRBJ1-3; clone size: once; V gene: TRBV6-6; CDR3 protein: CASSVGSGNTIYF; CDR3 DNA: TGTGCCAGCAGTGTTGGCTCTGGAAACACCATATATTTT
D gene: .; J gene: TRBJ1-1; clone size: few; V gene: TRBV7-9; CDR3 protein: CASSSKRWSEAFF; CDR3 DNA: TGTGCCAGCAGCTCTAAGAGGTGGTCTGAAGCTTTCTTT
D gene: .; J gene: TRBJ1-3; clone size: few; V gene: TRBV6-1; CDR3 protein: CASSKTEASGNTIYF; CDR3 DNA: TGTGCCAGCAGTAAAACAGAAGCCTCTGGAAACACCATATATTTT
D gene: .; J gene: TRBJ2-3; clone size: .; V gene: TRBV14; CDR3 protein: CASSQGGGGGPRTQYF; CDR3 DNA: TGTGCCAGCAGCCAAGGGGGAGGAGGGGGCCCTCGTACGCAGTATTTT
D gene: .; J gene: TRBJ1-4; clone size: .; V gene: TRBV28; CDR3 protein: CASSSVTGGEKLFF; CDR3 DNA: TGTGCCAGCAGTTCGGTGACAGGAGGGGAAAAACTGTTTTTT
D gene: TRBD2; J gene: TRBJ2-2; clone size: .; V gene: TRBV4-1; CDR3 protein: CASSHSGGGTGELFF; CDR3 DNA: TGCGCCAGCAGCCATAGCGGGGGTGGTACCGGGGAGCTGTTTTTT
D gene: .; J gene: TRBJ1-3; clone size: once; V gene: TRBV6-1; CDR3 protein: CASSEEPGRAGNTIYF; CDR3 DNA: TGTGCCAGCAGTGAAGAACCAGGGAGGGCTGGAAACACCATATATTTT
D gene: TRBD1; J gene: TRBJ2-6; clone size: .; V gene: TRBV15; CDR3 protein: CATSRETGSSSGANVLTF; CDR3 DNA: TGTGCCACCAGCAGGGAGACAGGGAGCAGCTCTGGGGCCAACGTCCTGACTTTC
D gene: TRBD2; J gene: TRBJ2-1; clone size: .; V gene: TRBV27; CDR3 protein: CASSPGLAGYNEQFF; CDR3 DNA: TGTGCCAGCAGTCCAGGACTAGCGGGGTACAATGAGCAGTTCTTC
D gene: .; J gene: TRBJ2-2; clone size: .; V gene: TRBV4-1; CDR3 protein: CASSQASRGTGELFF; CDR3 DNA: TGCGCCAGCAGCCAGGCCTCCCGGGGCACCGGGGAGCTGTTTTTT
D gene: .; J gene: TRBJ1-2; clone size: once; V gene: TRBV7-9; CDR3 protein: CASSPFGGPNYGYTF; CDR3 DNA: TGTGCCAGCAGCCCCTTTGGGGGGCCTAACTATGGCTACACCTTC
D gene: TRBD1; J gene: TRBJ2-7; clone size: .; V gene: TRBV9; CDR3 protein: CASSARDRGYEQYF; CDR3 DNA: TGTGCCAGCAGCGCCCGGGACAGGGGCTACGAGCAGTACTTC
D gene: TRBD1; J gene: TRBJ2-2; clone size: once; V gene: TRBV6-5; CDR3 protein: CASSYGQGIGELFF; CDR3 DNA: TGTGCCAGCAGTTATGGACAGGGGATCGGGGAGCTGTTTTTT
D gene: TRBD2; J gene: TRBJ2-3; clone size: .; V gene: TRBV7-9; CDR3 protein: CASSRLFGIAGLTDTQYF; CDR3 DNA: TGTGCCAGCAGCAGACTATTCGGCATAGCGGGGTTAACAGATACGCAGTATTTT
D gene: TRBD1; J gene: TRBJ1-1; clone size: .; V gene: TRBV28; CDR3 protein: CASSFGQGNTEAFF; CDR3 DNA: TGTGCCAGCAGTTTTGGACAGGGCAACACTGAAGCTTTCTTT
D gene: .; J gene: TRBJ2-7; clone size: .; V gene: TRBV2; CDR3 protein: CASGPGTGTYEQYF; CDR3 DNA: TGTGCCAGCGGTCCCGGGACGGGCACCTACGAGCAGTACTTC
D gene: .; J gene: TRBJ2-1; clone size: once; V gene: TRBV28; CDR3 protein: CASSFLDNEQFF; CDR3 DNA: TGTGCCAGCAGTTTTCTCGACAATGAGCAGTTCTTC
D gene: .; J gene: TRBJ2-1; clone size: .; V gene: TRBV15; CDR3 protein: CATNDRTYNEQFF; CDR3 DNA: TGTGCCACTAACGACAGGACCTACAATGAGCAGTTCTTC